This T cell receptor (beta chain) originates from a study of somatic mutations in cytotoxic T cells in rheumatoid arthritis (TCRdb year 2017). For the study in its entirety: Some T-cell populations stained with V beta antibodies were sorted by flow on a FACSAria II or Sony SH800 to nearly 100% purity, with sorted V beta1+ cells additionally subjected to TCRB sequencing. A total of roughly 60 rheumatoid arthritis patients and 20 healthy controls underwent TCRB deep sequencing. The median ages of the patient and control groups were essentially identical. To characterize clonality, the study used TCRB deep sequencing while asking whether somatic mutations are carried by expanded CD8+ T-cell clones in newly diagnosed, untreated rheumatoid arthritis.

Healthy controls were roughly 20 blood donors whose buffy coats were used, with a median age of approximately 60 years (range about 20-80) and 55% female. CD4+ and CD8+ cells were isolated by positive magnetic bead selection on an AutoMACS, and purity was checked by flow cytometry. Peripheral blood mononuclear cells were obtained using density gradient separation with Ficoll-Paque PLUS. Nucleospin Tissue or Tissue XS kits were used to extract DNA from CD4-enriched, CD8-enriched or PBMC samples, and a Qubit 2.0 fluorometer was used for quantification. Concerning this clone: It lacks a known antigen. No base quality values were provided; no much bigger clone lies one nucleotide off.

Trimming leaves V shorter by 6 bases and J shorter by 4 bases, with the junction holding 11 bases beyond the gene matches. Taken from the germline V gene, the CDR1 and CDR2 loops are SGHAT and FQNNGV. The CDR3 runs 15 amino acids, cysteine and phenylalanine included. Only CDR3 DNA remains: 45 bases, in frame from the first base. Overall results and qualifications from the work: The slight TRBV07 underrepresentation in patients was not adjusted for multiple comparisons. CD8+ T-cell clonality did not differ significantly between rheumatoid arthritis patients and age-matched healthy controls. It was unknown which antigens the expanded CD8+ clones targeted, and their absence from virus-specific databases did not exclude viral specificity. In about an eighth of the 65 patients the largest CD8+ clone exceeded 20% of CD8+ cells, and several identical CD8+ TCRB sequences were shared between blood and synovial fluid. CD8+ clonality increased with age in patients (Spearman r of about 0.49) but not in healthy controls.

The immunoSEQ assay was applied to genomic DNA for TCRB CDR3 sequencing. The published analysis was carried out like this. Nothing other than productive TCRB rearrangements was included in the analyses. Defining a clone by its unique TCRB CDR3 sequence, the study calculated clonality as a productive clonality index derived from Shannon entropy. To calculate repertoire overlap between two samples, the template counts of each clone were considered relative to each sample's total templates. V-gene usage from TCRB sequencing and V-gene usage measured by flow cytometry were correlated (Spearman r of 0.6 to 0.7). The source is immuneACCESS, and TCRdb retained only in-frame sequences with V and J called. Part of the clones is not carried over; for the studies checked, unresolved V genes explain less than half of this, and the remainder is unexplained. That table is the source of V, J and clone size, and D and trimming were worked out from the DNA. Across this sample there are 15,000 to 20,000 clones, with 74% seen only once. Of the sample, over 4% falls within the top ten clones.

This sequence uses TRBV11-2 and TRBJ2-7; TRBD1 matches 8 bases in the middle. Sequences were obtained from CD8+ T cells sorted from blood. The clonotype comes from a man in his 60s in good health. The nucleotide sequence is TGTGCCAGCAGACCCACCGGGACAGGCTTATACGAGCAGTACTTC. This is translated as CASRPTGTGLYEQYF. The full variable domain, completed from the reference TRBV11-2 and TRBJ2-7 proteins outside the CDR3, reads EAGVAQSPRYKIIEKRQSVAFWCNPISGHATLYWYQQILGQGPKLLIQFQNNGVVDDSQLPKDRFSAERLKGVDSTLKIQPAKLEDSAVYLCASRPTGTGLYEQYFGPGTRLTVT.